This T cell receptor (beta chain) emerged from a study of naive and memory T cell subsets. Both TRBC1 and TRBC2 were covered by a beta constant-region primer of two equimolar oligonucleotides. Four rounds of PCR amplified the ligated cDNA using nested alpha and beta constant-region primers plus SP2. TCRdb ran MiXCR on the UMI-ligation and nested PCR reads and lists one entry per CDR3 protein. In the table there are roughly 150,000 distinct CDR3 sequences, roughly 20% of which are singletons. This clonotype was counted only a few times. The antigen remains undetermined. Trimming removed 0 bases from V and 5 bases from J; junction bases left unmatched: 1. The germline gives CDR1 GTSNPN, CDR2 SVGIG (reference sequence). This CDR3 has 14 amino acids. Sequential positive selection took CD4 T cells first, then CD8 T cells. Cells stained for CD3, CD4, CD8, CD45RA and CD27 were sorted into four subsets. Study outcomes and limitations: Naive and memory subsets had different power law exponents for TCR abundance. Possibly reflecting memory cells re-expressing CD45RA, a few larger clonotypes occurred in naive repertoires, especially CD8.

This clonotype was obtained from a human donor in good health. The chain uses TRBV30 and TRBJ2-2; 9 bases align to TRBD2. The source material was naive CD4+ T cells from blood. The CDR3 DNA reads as TGTGCCTGGAGTGTTCTAGCGGGAACCGGGGAGCTGTTTTTT. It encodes CAWSVLAGTGELFF.